The 9 T cell receptor beta chains below all came from one sample that was sequenced in a study of blood T cell repertoires in COVID-19. Sequencing was performed with immunoSEQ multiplex PCR; in TCRdb, only in-frame clones are kept and a portion is missing. In the table there are over 95,000 clones, more than 80% of which are singletons. Specimen: peripheral blood. The receptors were gathered from a human donor in a cohort sampled during active COVID-19.

The V gene is TRBV30, the J gene TRBJ1-6, with 8 bases fitting TRBD1. Trimming took 7 bases from V and 8 from J; bases not matched to a gene: 7. The CDR3 has 13 residues. The germline V gene has CDR1 GTSNPN and CDR2 SVGIG (reference sequence). The CDR3 loop reads CAFQGANDSPLHF. DNA of the CDR3: TGTGCCTTCCAGGGGGCTAATGATTCACCCCTCCACTTT.

V is TRBV13 and J is TRBJ2-7; maybe TRBD2 (6 bases). Germline V CDR1 and CDR2: PRHDT, FYEKMQ (reference sequence). Trimming cost V 0 bases and J 0 bases, with 9 bases left between them. The CDR3 is 15 amino acids. In DNA form, the CDR3 reads TGTGCCAGCAGCTTAGGTGGGGGGATCTCCTACGAGCAGTACTTC. Protein: CASSLGGGISYEQYF.

The chain uses TRBV7-8 and TRBJ2-5; TRBD1 matches 7 bases. V trimming: 10 bases; J trimming: 2 bases; junction bases outside the gene matches: 7. There are 13 residues in the CDR3. CDR1 and CDR2 (germline): SGHVS, FQNEAQ. CDR3 sequence: CANSRDRQETQYF. In DNA form, the CDR3 reads TGTGCCAACTCACGGGACAGACAAGAGACCCAGTACTTC.

This sequence joins TRBV6-1 and TRBJ1-3; D possibly corresponds to TRBD1 (5 bases). Trimming cost V 4 bases and J 1 base, with 14 bases left between them. The germline CDR1 and CDR2 sequences are MNHNS and SASEGT. The CDR3 runs to 16 residues. CDR3 residues: CASSAQGSGSGNTIYF. The CDR3 nucleotides are TGTGCCAGCAGTGCCCAGGGTTCTGGGTCTGGAAACACCATATATTTT.

The rearrangement uses TRBV6-5 and TRBJ1-2; 9 nucleotides agree with TRBD1. Germline CDR1 reads MNHEY; CDR2 reads SVGAGI. The CDR3 runs 14 residues. After removal of 6 bases from V and 7 bases from J, the junction contained 9 bases not matched to a gene. In DNA form, the CDR3 reads TGTGCCAGCAGCTCCGGGACAGGGATTTTTGGCTACACCTTC. It is translated as CASSSGTGIFGYTF.

The chain links TRBV5-6 to TRBJ2-1; 12 positions match TRBD2. The V segment lost 3 bases and the J segment 5 bases; nucleotides outside the gene matches: 9. The length of the CDR3 is 17 residues. Germline V CDR1 and CDR2: SGHDT, YYEEEE. Written as DNA, the CDR3 is TGTGCCAGCAGCTGGCCGGGACTAGCGGGCGTTAACAATGAGCAGTTCTTC. It encodes CASSWPGLAGVNNEQFF.

This chain connects TRBV18 to TRBJ2-7, with TRBD1 matching 9 bases. Germline CDR1 is KGHSH and CDR2 is LQKENI. This CDR3 comprises 13 residues. V lost 4 bases, J lost 13 bases, and 11 bases stayed unmatched. The CDR3 region is CASSLSERDREYF. CDR3 nucleotides: TGTGCCAGCTCACTATCAGAACGGGACAGGGAATACTTC.

The V gene is TRBV30, the J gene TRBJ1-5; D is possibly TRBD1 (6 bases). V was cut by 2 bases and J by 4 bases, with 12 bases left in between. The CDR3 runs to 14 residues. Per germline, CDR1 GTSNPN and CDR2 SVGIG (reference sequence). The CDR3 loop is CAWSRRQGNQPQHF. The CDR3 region has the DNA TGTGCCTGGAGTCGGAGGCAGGGGAATCAGCCCCAGCATTTT.

As concerns this clone: The same CDR3 also results from other DNA sequences found in this sample. The rearrangement uses TRBV5-6 and TRBJ2-7, with TRBD2 identical over 7 bases. There are 16 residues in the CDR3. The J segment lost 1 base and the V segment lost 0 bases, leaving 7 bases of the junction unmatched. The germline V gene has CDR1 SGHDT and CDR2 YYEEEE. The CDR3 nucleotides read TGTGCCAGCAGCTTGGACCCTGGGGGGGTTTCCTACGAGCAGTACTTC. Protein product: CASSLDPGGVSYEQYF. Combining the CDR3 with reference TRBV5-6 and TRBJ2-7 gives the whole variable domain DAGVTQSPTHLIKTRGQQVTLRCSPKSGHDTVSWYQQALGQGPQFIFQYYEEEERQRGNFPDRFSGHQFPNYSSELNVNALLLGDSALYLCASSLDPGGVSYEQYFGPGTRLTVT.